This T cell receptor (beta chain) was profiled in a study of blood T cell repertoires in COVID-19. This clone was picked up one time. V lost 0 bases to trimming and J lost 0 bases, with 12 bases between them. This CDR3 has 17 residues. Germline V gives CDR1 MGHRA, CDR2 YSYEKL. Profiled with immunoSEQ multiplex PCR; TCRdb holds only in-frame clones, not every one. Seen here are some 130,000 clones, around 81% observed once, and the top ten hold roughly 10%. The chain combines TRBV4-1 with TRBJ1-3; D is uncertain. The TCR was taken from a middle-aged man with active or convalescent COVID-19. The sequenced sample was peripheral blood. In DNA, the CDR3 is TGCGCCAGCAGCCAAGATCTAGACCGGAGCTCTGGAAACACCATATATTTT. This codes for CASSQDLDRSSGNTIYF.